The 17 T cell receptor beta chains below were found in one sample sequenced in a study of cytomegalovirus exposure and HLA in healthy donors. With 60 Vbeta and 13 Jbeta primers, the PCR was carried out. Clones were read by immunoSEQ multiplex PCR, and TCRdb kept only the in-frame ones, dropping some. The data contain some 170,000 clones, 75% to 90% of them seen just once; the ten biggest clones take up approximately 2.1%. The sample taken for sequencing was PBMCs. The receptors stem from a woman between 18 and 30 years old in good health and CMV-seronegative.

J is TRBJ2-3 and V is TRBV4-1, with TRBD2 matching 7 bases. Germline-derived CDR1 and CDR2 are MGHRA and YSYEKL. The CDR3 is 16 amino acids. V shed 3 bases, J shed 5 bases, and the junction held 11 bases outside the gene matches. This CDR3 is CASSHGTINLRDTQYF. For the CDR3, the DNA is TGCGCCAGCAGCCACGGGACTATCAACCTGAGAGATACGCAGTATTTT.

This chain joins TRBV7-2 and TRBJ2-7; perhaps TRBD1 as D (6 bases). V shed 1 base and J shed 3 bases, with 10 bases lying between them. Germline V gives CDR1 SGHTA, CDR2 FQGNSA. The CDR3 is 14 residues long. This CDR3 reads CASSLGQGIYEQYF. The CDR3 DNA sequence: TGTGCCAGCAGCTTAGGTCAGGGGATCTACGAGCAGTACTTC.

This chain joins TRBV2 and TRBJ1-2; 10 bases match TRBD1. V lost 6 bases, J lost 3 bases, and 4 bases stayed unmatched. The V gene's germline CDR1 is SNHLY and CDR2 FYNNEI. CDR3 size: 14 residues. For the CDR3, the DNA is TGTGCCAGCAGCCTGACAGGGGGCGACTATGGCTACACCTTC. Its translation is CASSLTGGDYGYTF. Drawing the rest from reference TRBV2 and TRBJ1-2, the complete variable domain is EPEVTQTPSHQVTQMGQEVILRCVPISNHLYFYWYRQILGQKVEFLVSFYNNEISEKSEIFDDQFSVERPDGSNFTLKIRSTKLEDSAMYFCASSLTGGDYGYTFGSGTRLTVV.

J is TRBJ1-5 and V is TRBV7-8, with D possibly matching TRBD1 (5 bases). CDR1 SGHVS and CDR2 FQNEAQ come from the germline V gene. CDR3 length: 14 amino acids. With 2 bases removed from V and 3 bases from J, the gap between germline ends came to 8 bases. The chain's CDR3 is CASSLTGVNQPQHF. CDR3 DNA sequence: TGTGCCAGCAGCTTAACGGGGGTCAATCAGCCCCAGCATTTT.

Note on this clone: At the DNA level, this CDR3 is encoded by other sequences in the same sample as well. The CDR3 DNA follows: TGTGCCAGCAGTTACGGGACAGGGGCCTACGAGCAGTACTTC. As protein: CASSYGTGAYEQYF. This chain uses TRBV6-5 with TRBJ2-7; 10 bases match TRBD1. The germline V gene has CDR1 MNHEY and CDR2 SVGAGI. The trim removed 2 bases at V and 2 bases at J, leaving 0 bases unmatched. This CDR3 has 14 residues.

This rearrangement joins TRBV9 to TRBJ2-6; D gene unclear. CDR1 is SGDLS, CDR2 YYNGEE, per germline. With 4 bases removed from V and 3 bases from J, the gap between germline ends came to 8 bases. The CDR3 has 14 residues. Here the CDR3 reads CASSPNYGANVLTF. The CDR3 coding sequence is TGTGCCAGCAGCCCCAACTATGGGGCCAACGTCCTGACTTTC.

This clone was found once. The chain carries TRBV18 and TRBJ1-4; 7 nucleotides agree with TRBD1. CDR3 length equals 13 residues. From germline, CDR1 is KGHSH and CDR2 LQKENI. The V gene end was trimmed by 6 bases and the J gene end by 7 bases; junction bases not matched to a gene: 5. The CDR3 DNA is TGTGCCAGCTCCCTCGGGACAGCTGAAAAACTGTTTTTT. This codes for CASSLGTAEKLFF.

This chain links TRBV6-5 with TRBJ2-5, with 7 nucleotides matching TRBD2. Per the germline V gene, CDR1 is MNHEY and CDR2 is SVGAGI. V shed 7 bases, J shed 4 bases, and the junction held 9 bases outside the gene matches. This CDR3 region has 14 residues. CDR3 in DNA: TGTGCCAGCACCCCGGGACTAATAGGAGAGACCCAGTACTTC. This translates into CASTPGLIGETQYF.

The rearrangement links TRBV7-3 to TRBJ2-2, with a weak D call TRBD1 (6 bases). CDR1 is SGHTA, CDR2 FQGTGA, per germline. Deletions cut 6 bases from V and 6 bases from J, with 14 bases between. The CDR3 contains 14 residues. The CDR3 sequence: CASSPYTGPGELFF. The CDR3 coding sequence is TGTGCCAGCAGTCCTTATACAGGGCCCGGGGAGCTGTTTTTT.

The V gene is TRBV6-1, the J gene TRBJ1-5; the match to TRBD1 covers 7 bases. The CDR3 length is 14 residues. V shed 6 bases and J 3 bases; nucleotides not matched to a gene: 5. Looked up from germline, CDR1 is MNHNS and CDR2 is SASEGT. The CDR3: CASSGTDFNQPQHF. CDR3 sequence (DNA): TGTGCCAGCAGCGGGACAGATTTCAATCAGCCCCAGCATTTT.

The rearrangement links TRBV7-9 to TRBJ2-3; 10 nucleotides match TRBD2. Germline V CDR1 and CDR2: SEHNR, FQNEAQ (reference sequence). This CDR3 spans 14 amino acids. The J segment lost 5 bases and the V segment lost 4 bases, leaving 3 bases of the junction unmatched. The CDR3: CASSSQREGDTQYF. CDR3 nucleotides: TGTGCCAGCAGCTCCCAGCGGGAGGGAGATACGCAGTATTTT.

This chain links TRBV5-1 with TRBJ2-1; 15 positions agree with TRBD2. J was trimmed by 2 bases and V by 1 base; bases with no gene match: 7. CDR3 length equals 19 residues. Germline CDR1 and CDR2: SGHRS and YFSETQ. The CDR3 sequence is CASSLTGTSGRSPYNEQFF. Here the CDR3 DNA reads TGCGCCAGCAGCTTGACGGGGACTAGCGGGAGGTCCCCCTACAATGAGCAGTTCTTC.

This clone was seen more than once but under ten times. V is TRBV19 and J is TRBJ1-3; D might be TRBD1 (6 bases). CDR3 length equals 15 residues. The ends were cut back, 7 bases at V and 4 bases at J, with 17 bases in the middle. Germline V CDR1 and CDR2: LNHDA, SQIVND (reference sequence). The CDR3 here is CASKDWFDRGNTIYF. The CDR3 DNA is TGTGCCAGTAAGGACTGGTTCGACAGGGGAAACACCATATATTTT.

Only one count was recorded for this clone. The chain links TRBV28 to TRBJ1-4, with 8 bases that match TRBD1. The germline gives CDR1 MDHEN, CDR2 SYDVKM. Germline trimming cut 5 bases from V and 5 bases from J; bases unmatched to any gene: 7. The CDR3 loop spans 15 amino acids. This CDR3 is CASSPTGAGNEKLFF. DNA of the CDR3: TGTGCCAGCAGTCCGACAGGGGCCGGGAATGAAAAACTGTTTTTT.

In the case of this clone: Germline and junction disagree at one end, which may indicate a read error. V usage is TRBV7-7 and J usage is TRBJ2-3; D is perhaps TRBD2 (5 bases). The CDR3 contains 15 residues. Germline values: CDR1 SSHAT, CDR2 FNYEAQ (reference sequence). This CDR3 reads CASSYGRGTTDTQYF. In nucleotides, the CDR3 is TGTGCTAGCAGCTATGGGAGAGGTACGACAGATACGCAGTATTTT.

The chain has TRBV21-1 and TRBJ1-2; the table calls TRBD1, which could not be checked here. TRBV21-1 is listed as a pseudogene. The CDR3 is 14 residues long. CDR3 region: CASSTGQGAQGYTF. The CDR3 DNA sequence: TGTGCCAGCAGCACAGGACAGGGAGCGCAGGGCTACACCTTC.

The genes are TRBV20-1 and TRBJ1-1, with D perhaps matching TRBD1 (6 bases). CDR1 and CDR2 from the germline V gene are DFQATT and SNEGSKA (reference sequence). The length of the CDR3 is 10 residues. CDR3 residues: CTPGETEAFF. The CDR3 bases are TGCACCCCAGGGGAGACTGAAGCTTTCTTT.